Below, 3 T cell receptor beta chains from the same sample are listed, as sequenced in a study of PD-L1 blockade in urothelial cancer. Measured with immunoSEQ multiplex PCR; TCRdb has only the in-frame clones, and not every one. The sample includes about 72,000 clones, approximately 86% of them seen just once. The time point denotes: pretreatment peripheral blood. This specimen was PBMCs, taken around atezolizumab (anti-PD-L1) treatment. These receptors were collected from a man in his 60s with urothelial cancer.

V is TRBV11-3 and J is TRBJ2-4; possible D gene TRBD1, 5 bases. The germline V gene encodes CDR1 SGHNT and CDR2 YENEEA. Trimming cost V 0 bases and J 6 bases, with 12 bases left between them. The CDR3 has 15 residues. The CDR3 loop is CASSLDWGRGNIQYF. The CDR3 DNA follows: TGTGCCAGCAGCTTAGACTGGGGTAGGGGAAACATTCAGTACTTC.

The rearrangement links TRBV5-3 to TRBJ1-5, with unresolved D. TRBV5-3 is an open reading frame whose function is uncertain. V was pared by 0 bases and J by 3 bases, with 7 bases between. The CDR3 is 14 residues long. CDR3 coding DNA: TGTGCCAGAAGCTTGGGACACCTCAATCAGCCCCAGCATTTT. This codes for CARSLGHLNQPQHF.

The V gene is TRBV30, the J gene TRBJ2-4, with a tentative D call TRBD2 (7 bases). The V end lost 6 bases, the J end lost 1 base, and 19 bases lay between the germline ends. Germline V gene lookup returns CDR1 GTSNPN and CDR2 SVGIG (reference sequence). The CDR3 runs to 16 residues. CDR3 DNA: TGTGCCTGCGGTTCGTTGGGGGGGCTCGCCAAAAACATTCAGTACTTC. This gives the protein CACGSLGGLAKNIQYF.